This is a list of T cell receptor beta chains from one sample in a study of T cells in placental villitis. This table comes from immunoSEQ multiplex PCR, and its TCRdb copy is limited to in-frame clones, with some not included. The sample holds nearly 2,500 clones, 82% seen once. The sequenced sample consisted of placental tissue containing maternal and fetal cells. The receptors derive from a human patient with infectious villitis; the placental T cells may come from both mother and fetus. Each CDR3 is given with its conserved first and last residue. Each record gives: CDR3 DNA, CDR3 protein, D gene, clone size, J gene, V gene. A D gene is named only where the DNA matches it firmly. Not all rows give a size; the values are once, few, many and, for expanded clones, a class.

CDR3nt: TGTGCCAGCTCACTCAATCCGGGACAGGAAAATTTT; CDR3aa: CASSLNPGQENF; d_gene: TRBD1; abundance: NA; j_gene: TRBJ1-3; v_gene: TRBV18
CDR3nt: TGTGCCAGCATCAAGGGGACTAGCGGTTACGAGCAGTACTTC; CDR3aa: CASIKGTSGYEQYF; d_gene: TRBD2; abundance: NA; j_gene: TRBJ2-7; v_gene: TRBV2
CDR3nt: TGTGCCAGCAGCCAAGGAGTCATTTGGCAGAGCGAAAAACTGTTTTTT; CDR3aa: CASSQGVIWQSEKLFF; d_gene: NA; abundance: NA; j_gene: TRBJ1-4; v_gene: TRBV3-1/TRBV3-2
CDR3nt: TGTGCCACCAGTGTGCAGGGCAATAATTCACCCCTCCACTTT; CDR3aa: CATSVQGNNSPLHF; d_gene: NA; abundance: NA; j_gene: TRBJ1-6; v_gene: TRBV24-1
CDR3nt: TGCGCCAGCAGTCCTCTGCAGGGGTCCTACGAGCAGTACTTC; CDR3aa: CASSPLQGSYEQYF; d_gene: NA; abundance: NA; j_gene: TRBJ2-7; v_gene: TRBV5-1
CDR3nt: TGTGCCAGCCAAGGGACCAATCAGCCCCAGCATTTT; CDR3aa: CASQGTNQPQHF; d_gene: NA; abundance: few; j_gene: TRBJ1-5; v_gene: TRBV2
CDR3nt: TGTGCCAGCAGTGAGGGGACAGGGCGGCGGACAGATACGCAGTATTTT; CDR3aa: CASSEGTGRRTDTQYF; d_gene: TRBD1; abundance: NA; j_gene: TRBJ2-3; v_gene: TRBV2
CDR3nt: TGTGCCAGCAGCCCCGGACTAGCGGGGAGTCTAGAGACCCAGTACTTC; CDR3aa: CASSPGLAGSLETQYF; d_gene: TRBD2; abundance: few; j_gene: TRBJ2-5; v_gene: TRBV7-9
CDR3nt: TGTGCTAGTGGTTTGGTACTAGCGGGCACAGATACGCAGTATTTT; CDR3aa: CASGLVLAGTDTQYF; d_gene: TRBD2; abundance: NA; j_gene: TRBJ2-3; v_gene: TRBV12-5
CDR3nt: TGCGCCAGCAGTGAGTCAGGGGGCGAGCAGTACTTC; CDR3aa: CASSESGGEQYF; d_gene: NA; abundance: NA; j_gene: TRBJ2-7; v_gene: TRBV10-1
CDR3nt: TGTGCCAGCAGCTACAGCTCTGGAAACACCATATATTTT; CDR3aa: CASSYSSGNTIYF; d_gene: NA; abundance: once; j_gene: TRBJ1-3; v_gene: TRBV7-9
CDR3nt: TGTGCCAGCAGCTTACTAGCGGGGGAAGAGACCCAGTACTTC; CDR3aa: CASSLLAGEETQYF; d_gene: TRBD2; abundance: NA; j_gene: TRBJ2-5; v_gene: TRBV9
CDR3nt: TGTGCCAGCAGGGGACACTCCTACGAGCAGTACTTC; CDR3aa: CASRGHSYEQYF; d_gene: NA; abundance: NA; j_gene: TRBJ2-7; v_gene: TRBV2
CDR3nt: TGCGCCAGCAGCCCGGGACAGGGGAATGAAAAACTGTTTTTT; CDR3aa: CASSPGQGNEKLFF; d_gene: TRBD1; abundance: NA; j_gene: TRBJ1-4; v_gene: TRBV5-1
CDR3nt: TGTGCCAGCAGCCAAGGTTACTCTGGAAACACCATATATTTT; CDR3aa: CASSQGYSGNTIYF; d_gene: NA; abundance: NA; j_gene: TRBJ1-3; v_gene: TRBV3-1/TRBV3-2
CDR3nt: TGTGCCAGCAGTTTAGGGACAGGGTTTGGCTACACCTTC; CDR3aa: CASSLGTGFGYTF; d_gene: TRBD1; abundance: large; j_gene: TRBJ1-2; v_gene: TRBV12-3/TRBV12-4
CDR3nt: TGTGCCAGCAGTGATTTTTTAGCCTCCTACGAGCAGTACTTC; CDR3aa: CASSDFLASYEQYF; d_gene: NA; abundance: NA; j_gene: TRBJ2-7; v_gene: TRBV2
CDR3nt: TGTGCCAGCAGCTTCGGGCCCGGGGTTGTCTACGAGCAGTACTTC; CDR3aa: CASSFGPGVVYEQYF; d_gene: NA; abundance: NA; j_gene: TRBJ2-7; v_gene: TRBV7-2
CDR3nt: TGTGCCAGCAGCTTGACTAGCGGTTACAATGAGCAGTTCTTC; CDR3aa: CASSLTSGYNEQFF; d_gene: TRBD2; abundance: NA; j_gene: TRBJ2-1; v_gene: TRBV7-6
CDR3nt: TGTGCCAGCAGCAGTCCCTCAATGGGAGGGGGCGAAAAACTGTTTTTT; CDR3aa: CASSSPSMGGGEKLFF; d_gene: TRBD1; abundance: NA; j_gene: TRBJ1-4; v_gene: TRBV5-4
CDR3nt: TGTGCCACCAGCAGCCAACGCGGGCTTAGCACAGATACGCAGTATTTT; CDR3aa: CATSSQRGLSTDTQYF; d_gene: NA; abundance: NA; j_gene: TRBJ2-3; v_gene: TRBV15
CDR3nt: TGTGCCAGCAGAGCCATGGGGGGCAGGTATGGCTACACCTTC; CDR3aa: CASRAMGGRYGYTF; d_gene: NA; abundance: NA; j_gene: TRBJ1-2; v_gene: TRBV2
CDR3nt: TGTGCCAGCACCTGGGCTGTGAACACTGAAGCTTTCTTT; CDR3aa: CASTWAVNTEAFF; d_gene: NA; abundance: NA; j_gene: TRBJ1-1; v_gene: TRBV6-5
CDR3nt: TGTGCCACCAGTGATACTCGGGGGGTTAGCGGGAAGAGCACAGATACGCAGTATTTT; CDR3aa: CATSDTRGVSGKSTDTQYF; d_gene: TRBD2; abundance: NA; j_gene: TRBJ2-3; v_gene: TRBV24-1
CDR3nt: TGCGCCAGCGTGGAACTCGGGCATCAGCCCCAGCATTTT; CDR3aa: CASVELGHQPQHF; d_gene: NA; abundance: NA; j_gene: TRBJ1-5; v_gene: TRBV5-1
CDR3nt: TGTGCCAGCAGCTTGGACACAGGGACTGGGGCCAACGTCCTGACTTTC; CDR3aa: CASSLDTGTGANVLTF; d_gene: NA; abundance: NA; j_gene: TRBJ2-6; v_gene: TRBV5-6
CDR3nt: TGTGCCAGCAGCCTCCGGGACAGGGAAGAGACCCAGTACTTC; CDR3aa: CASSLRDREETQYF; d_gene: TRBD1; abundance: few; j_gene: TRBJ2-5; v_gene: TRBV13
CDR3nt: TGTGCCAGCAGCCCCCGGACTCACGAGCAGTACTTC; CDR3aa: CASSPRTHEQYF; d_gene: NA; abundance: NA; j_gene: TRBJ2-7; v_gene: TRBV11-2
CDR3nt: TGTGCCAGCAGCTTGGGACAGGGAAGAATAGGGACTGAAGCTTTCTTT; CDR3aa: CASSLGQGRIGTEAFF; d_gene: TRBD1; abundance: NA; j_gene: TRBJ1-1; v_gene: TRBV5-4
CDR3nt: TGTGCCTGGAGTCGGGGCGGTACCCGAGGCTTT; CDR3aa: CAWSRGGTRGF; d_gene: NA; abundance: once; j_gene: TRBJ1-5; v_gene: TRBV30
CDR3nt: TGTGCCAGCTCACCAGCAACAGGGTATGGCTACACCTTC; CDR3aa: CASSPATGYGYTF; d_gene: NA; abundance: NA; j_gene: TRBJ1-2; v_gene: TRBV18
CDR3nt: TGTGCCAGTAGTATCGACAGCGGAGACAATGAGCAGTTCTTC; CDR3aa: CASSIDSGDNEQFF; d_gene: NA; abundance: NA; j_gene: TRBJ2-1; v_gene: TRBV19
CDR3nt: TGCGCCAGCAGCCAAGCCTCGTGGATGGCGAGCTCCTACGAGCAGTACTTC; CDR3aa: CASSQASWMASSYEQYF; d_gene: NA; abundance: once; j_gene: TRBJ2-7; v_gene: TRBV4-1
CDR3nt: TGCGCCAGCAGGCGCGGGACAGGGGGCTTTTCACCCCTCCACTTT; CDR3aa: CASRRGTGGFSPLHF; d_gene: TRBD1; abundance: NA; j_gene: TRBJ1-6; v_gene: TRBV4-1
CDR3nt: TGTGCCAGCAGCGTTAGCGGGGGGGCAGATACGCAGTATTTT; CDR3aa: CASSVSGGADTQYF; d_gene: TRBD2; abundance: NA; j_gene: TRBJ2-3; v_gene: TRBV9
CDR3nt: TGTGCCAGCAGCCCACAGACGACAGAAAGGGAGTTCTTC; CDR3aa: CASSPQTTEREFF; d_gene: NA; abundance: NA; j_gene: TRBJ2-1; v_gene: TRBV7-9
CDR3nt: TGTGCCTGGAGTCAGGGTGGAAACACCATATATTTT; CDR3aa: CAWSQGGNTIYF; d_gene: NA; abundance: NA; j_gene: TRBJ1-3; v_gene: TRBV30
CDR3nt: TGTGCCAGCTCACTAATGGGGCTGAACACTGAAGCTTTCTTT; CDR3aa: CASSLMGLNTEAFF; d_gene: NA; abundance: NA; j_gene: TRBJ1-1; v_gene: TRBV18
CDR3nt: TGCAGTGCTCCCCGGGACTACGAGCAGTACTTC; CDR3aa: CSAPRDYEQYF; d_gene: NA; abundance: once; j_gene: TRBJ2-7; v_gene: TRBV20-1
CDR3nt: TGTGCCAGCAGCCAAGATCGGCGCGGATTGAGCTCTGGAAACACCATATATTTT; CDR3aa: CASSQDRRGLSSGNTIYF; d_gene: NA; abundance: once; j_gene: TRBJ1-3; v_gene: TRBV4-2
CDR3nt: TGTGCCAGCGGAGCCGGGGCGAGCTCCTACAATGAGCAGTTCTTC; CDR3aa: CASGAGASSYNEQFF; d_gene: NA; abundance: NA; j_gene: TRBJ2-1; v_gene: TRBV7-2
CDR3nt: TGTGCCAGCAGTACGGGTCTCTATGGCTACACCTTC; CDR3aa: CASSTGLYGYTF; d_gene: NA; abundance: NA; j_gene: TRBJ1-2; v_gene: TRBV2
CDR3nt: TGTGCCAGCACCCAGGGACAGATCTATGGCTACACCTTC; CDR3aa: CASTQGQIYGYTF; d_gene: TRBD1; abundance: NA; j_gene: TRBJ1-2; v_gene: TRBV2
CDR3nt: TGTGCCAGCAGTTTATCAGGGGCTGGAAACACCATATATTTT; CDR3aa: CASSLSGAGNTIYF; d_gene: NA; abundance: NA; j_gene: TRBJ1-3; v_gene: TRBV27
CDR3nt: TGTGCCTGGAGTGTACAGGGTGGTAATTCACCCCTCCACTTT; CDR3aa: CAWSVQGGNSPLHF; d_gene: NA; abundance: few; j_gene: TRBJ1-6; v_gene: TRBV30